The rows below give T cell receptor beta chains drawn from one sample of a study of T cell responses to AZD1222 COVID-19 vaccine. Data came from immunoSEQ multiplex PCR; TCRdb stores just in-frame clones and leaves some out. The profile shows 100,000 to 150,000 clones, 90% of them singletons. The sequencing here drew on peripheral blood, taken on day 0 of MenACWY control vaccination. The receptor set was obtained from an adult in good health. The CDR3 runs from the conserved cysteine through the conserved F or W. The D gene is left open where the match is weak. Clone size appears in some rows only: once, few, many, or a class for an expanded clone.

-,-,TRBV6-4,TRBJ2-1,CASSVAAVSYNEQFF,TGTGCCAGCAGTGTCGCGGCGGTCTCCTACAATGAGCAGTTCTTC
-,-,TRBV12-3/TRBV12-4,TRBJ1-2,CASSFTGYGYTF,TGTGCCAGCAGTTTTACGGGATATGGCTACACCTTC
once,TRBD1,TRBV12-3/TRBV12-4,TRBJ1-5,CASSTGDNQPQHF,TGTGCCAGCAGTACAGGGGACAATCAGCCCCAGCATTTT
-,-,TRBV30,TRBJ2-1,CAWRGQGAYNEQFF,TGTGCCTGGAGAGGCCAGGGCGCCTACAATGAGCAGTTCTTC
-,TRBD1,TRBV18,TRBJ1-2,CASSPGTASYGYTF,TGTGCCAGCTCACCAGGGACAGCCTCCTATGGCTACACCTTC
-,-,TRBV6-5,TRBJ2-7,CASSYSGEKPYEQYF,TGTGCCAGCAGTTACTCGGGAGAAAAGCCTTACGAGCAGTACTTC
-,-,TRBV6-6,TRBJ2-2,CASRDPLSYTGELFF,TGTGCCAGCAGAGACCCTCTTAGTTACACCGGGGAGCTGTTTTTT
-,-,TRBV3-1/TRBV3-2,TRBJ2-2,CASSQERDLTGELFF,TGTGCCAGCAGCCAAGAACGGGATTTGACCGGGGAGCTGTTTTTT
-,-,TRBV6-5,TRBJ2-3,CASSSGGADTQYF,TGTGCCAGCAGTTCCGGGGGCGCAGATACGCAGTATTTT
-,-,TRBV29-1,TRBJ1-5,CSVADNVRGQPQHF,TGCAGCGTTGCTGATAATGTCCGGGGCCAGCCCCAGCATTTT
-,TRBD2,TRBV12-3/TRBV12-4,TRBJ2-1,CATIPGTSGEQFF,TGTGCCACCATCCCTGGGACTAGCGGGGAGCAGTTCTTC
-,-,TRBV28,TRBJ1-2,CASSPGFNYGYTF,TGTGCCAGCAGTCCAGGATTCAACTATGGCTACACCTTC
-,TRBD2,TRBV28,TRBJ2-3,CASRGAGGRDTQYF,TGTGCCAGCCGAGGGGCGGGCGGGAGAGATACGCAGTATTTT
-,TRBD2,TRBV24-1,TRBJ2-5,CATSDPRTSGGAGETQYF,TGTGCCACCAGTGATCCACGGACTAGCGGGGGGGCTGGGGAGACCCAGTACTTC
-,-,TRBV6-5,TRBJ2-7,CASTLRGEQYF,TGTGCCAGCACCTTGCGAGGTGAGCAGTACTTC
-,TRBD2,TRBV9,TRBJ2-2,CASSVDGTSGTGELFF,TGTGCCAGCAGCGTAGACGGGACTAGCGGGACCGGGGAGCTGTTTTTT
-,-,TRBV11-2,TRBJ1-3,CASSPRTGTKSGNTIYF,TGTGCCAGCAGCCCAAGGACCGGGACAAAATCTGGAAACACCATATATTTT
-,TRBD2,TRBV7-9,TRBJ2-7,CASSLGVAGISYEQYF,TGTGCCAGCAGCTTAGGAGTAGCGGGGATCTCCTACGAGCAGTACTTC
-,-,TRBV7-3,TRBJ2-1,CASSLDSHNEQFF,TGTGCCAGCAGCTTAGACTCCCACAATGAGCAGTTCTTC
-,-,TRBV27,TRBJ1-5,CASRKTREGNQPQHF,TGTGCCAGCAGGAAAACAAGGGAGGGCAATCAGCCCCAGCATTTT
-,-,TRBV5-1,TRBJ2-4,CASSSYSPGQNIQYF,TGCGCCAGCAGCTCATACTCCCCGGGACAAAACATTCAGTACTTC
few,-,TRBV6-4,TRBJ2-2,CASSDVGDTGELFF,TGTGCCAGCAGTGACGTGGGGGACACCGGGGAGCTGTTTTTT
few,-,TRBV7-9,TRBJ1-4,CASSVGRTNEKLFF,TGTGCCAGCAGCGTCGGTCGGACTAATGAAAAACTGTTTTTT
-,TRBD1,TRBV15,TRBJ1-5,CATGTVYSNQPQHF,TGTGCCACCGGGACAGTTTATAGCAATCAGCCCCAGCATTTT
-,-,TRBV12-3/TRBV12-4,TRBJ1-1,CASSGRGDTEAFF,TGTGCCAGCAGCGGCCGGGGTGACACTGAAGCTTTCTTT
-,-,TRBV12-3/TRBV12-4,TRBJ1-2,CASSWGGLDGYTF,TGTGCCAGCAGTTGGGGGGGTCTGGATGGCTACACCTTC
-,-,TRBV27,TRBJ2-1,CASSFVQGYNEQFF,TGTGCCAGCAGTTTTGTACAGGGTTACAATGAGCAGTTCTTC
-,-,TRBV12-3/TRBV12-4,TRBJ1-2,CASSLAEGYGYTF,TGTGCCAGCAGTTTAGCAGAGGGCTATGGCTACACCTTC
-,TRBD1,TRBV3-1/TRBV3-2,TRBJ1-1,CASSLGQGMNTEAFF,TGTGCCAGCAGCCTGGGACAGGGGATGAACACTGAAGCTTTCTTT
-,TRBD2,TRBV6-5,TRBJ2-1,CASKGAGGPRNEQFF,TGTGCCAGCAAGGGAGCGGGAGGGCCTAGGAATGAGCAGTTCTTC
-,-,TRBV11-2,TRBJ1-5,CASSLEAGRGNQPQHF,TGTGCCAGCAGCTTAGAAGCAGGTCGAGGCAATCAGCCCCAGCATTTT
-,TRBD1,TRBV28,TRBJ1-4,CASSAGQGGEKLFF,TGTGCCAGCAGCGCGGGACAGGGCGGCGAAAAACTGTTTTTT